Sequencing of this T cell receptor beta chain was carried out in a study of blood T cell repertoires in COVID-19. Study summary: There were acute and convalescent COVID-19 samples, and they came from the United States, Italy and Spain. The cDNA or gDNA used as material had been derived from T cells, B-cell-depleted T cells, or PBMCs.

The CDR3 sequence is 14 residues long. With V trimmed by 6 bases and J by 5 bases, 5 bases remained unmatched. The germline gives CDR1 WSHSY, CDR2 SAAADI. Per the original data handling: It was from reference gene primer amplification that nucleated cell counts were estimated. Assay: immunoSEQ multiplex PCR; the TCRdb copy retains only in-frame clones and omits some. V and J calls and clone size follow that table, whereas D and trimming were derived from the DNA. This table has 120,000 to 150,000 clones, about 92% appearing once. Sequenced: peripheral blood. The chain couples TRBV10-2 to TRBJ1-5; TRBD1 aligns across 9 bases. This TCR was sampled from a human donor in a cohort sampled during active COVID-19. CDR3 loop: CASRETGGDQPQHF. The CDR3 DNA reads as TGCGCCAGCAGGGAAACAGGGGGCGATCAGCCCCAGCATTTT.